What follows are 21 T cell receptor beta chains derived from one specimen sequenced in a study of T cells in tuberculosis. The data were produced by immunoSEQ multiplex PCR, yet TCRdb's version contains in-frame clones alone and is incomplete. The data show 30,000 to 35,000 clones, 80% to 95% seen once. Sequences were obtained from PBMCs. The receptor source for this set is a donor between 5 and 29 years old with latent tuberculosis or without tuberculosis infection.

The chain joins TRBV4-1 to TRBJ2-5, with D unclear. Trimming left V 1 base short and J 0 bases short, with 12 bases between. Germline assignment: CDR1 MGHRA and CDR2 YSYEKL. There are 16 residues in the CDR3. The CDR3 DNA follows: TGCGCCAGCAGCCAAGTCCCCGAGGTATACCAAGAGACCCAGTACTTC. It specifies CASSQVPEVYQETQYF.

The V gene is TRBV5-1, the J gene TRBJ1-2; 7 bases map to TRBD1. Germline values: CDR1 SGHRS, CDR2 YFSETQ. With V trimmed by 2 bases and J by 8 bases, 12 bases remained unmatched. The length of the CDR3 is 15 residues. CDR3 DNA: TGCGCCAGCAGCTTACGATTACAGGGGCTGAGGGGCTACACCTTC. This codes for CASSLRLQGLRGYTF.

The chain uses TRBV5-4 and TRBJ2-5, with TRBD1 identical over 10 bases. This CDR3 region has 14 residues. The trim removed 4 bases at V and 5 bases at J, leaving 5 bases unmatched. Germline V CDR1 and CDR2: SGHNT, YYREEE (reference sequence). The CDR3 here is CASSPGQGQETQYF. DNA for the CDR3: TGTGCCAGCAGCCCGGGACAGGGGCAGGAGACCCAGTACTTC.

The gene calls are TRBV6-6 and TRBJ1-2; maybe TRBD1 (5 bases). The CDR3 runs to 16 residues. V lost 6 bases, J lost 5 bases, and 22 bases lay in between. Germline V CDR1 and CDR2: MNHNY, SVGAGI (reference sequence). CDR3 sequence (DNA): TGTGCCAGCAGGTCCCCCCGCGACAGCATATTTTATGGCTACACCTTC. This gives the protein CASRSPRDSIFYGYTF.

The chain links TRBV10-2 to TRBJ1-6, with D uncertain. Trimming took 5 bases from V and 10 from J, leaving 9 bases between them. The CDR3 sequence is 12 residues long. Germline V gives CDR1 WSHSY, CDR2 SAAADI. CDR3 nucleotides: TGCGCCAGCAGTCAACCGGGGTCACCCCTCCACTTT. It translates to CASSQPGSPLHF.

This clone was seen only a few times. The chain has TRBV9 and TRBJ1-3; a possible D gene is TRBD1 (5 bases). The CDR3 runs 15 residues. Trimming left V 7 bases short and J 3 bases short, with 17 bases between. Germline-derived CDR1 and CDR2 are SGDLS and YYNGEE. The CDR3 nucleotides are TGTGCCAGCGGGGCAGGGTCCTTCAGTGGAAACACCATATATTTT. Protein: CASGAGSFSGNTIYF.

The chain employs TRBV14 and TRBJ1-2, with D perhaps TRBD1 (5 bases). This CDR3 is built from 14 residues. The germline V and J ends were trimmed by 4 bases and 8 bases, with 17 bases remaining between them. The germline gives CDR1 SGHDN, CDR2 FVKESK. CDR3 in amino acids: CASSPLRAGSGYTF. In DNA form, the CDR3 reads TGTGCCAGCAGCCCCTTAAGGGCAGGGTCGGGCTACACCTTC.

The genes are TRBV6-6 and TRBJ2-7; D is perhaps TRBD1 (7 bases). The V gene lost 6 bases and the J gene lost 6 bases, with 15 bases spanning the gap. The CDR3 loop spans 13 amino acids. The germline V gene has CDR1 MNHNY and CDR2 SVGAGI (reference sequence). CDR3 in DNA: TGTGCCAGCAGACCCGGGACAGCGGGCGAGCAGTACTTC. Translation: CASRPGTAGEQYF.

The chain is built from TRBV4-3 and TRBJ1-4, with TRBD1 matching over 8 bases. The V gene's germline CDR1 is LGHNA and CDR2 YSLEER. The CDR3 is made up of 14 amino acids. After removal of 4 bases from V and 11 bases from J, the junction contained 9 bases not matched to a gene. The CDR3 is CASSLGTGRQKLFF. The CDR3 nucleotides are TGCGCCAGCAGCCTCGGGACAGGCCGCCAGAAACTGTTTTTT.

This chain links TRBV5-5 with TRBJ2-2; 8 positions agree with TRBD1. Germline lookup yields CDR1 SGHKS and CDR2 YYEKEE (reference sequence). J lost 1 base, V lost 6 bases, and 11 bases had no gene match. The CDR3 has 17 amino acids. The DNA for the CDR3 is TGTGCCAGCACCATCCGGGACAGGACCTTGAACACCGGGGAGCTGTTTTTT. Its translation: CASTIRDRTLNTGELFF.

The rearrangement joins TRBV4-3 to TRBJ2-7, with 7 bases lining up with TRBD2. The germline CDR1 and CDR2 sequences are LGHNA and YSLEER. J lost 0 bases, V lost 2 bases, and 7 bases had no gene match. The CDR3 length is 16 residues. The chain's CDR3 is CASSQQTGGGSYEQYF. The CDR3 bases are TGCGCCAGCAGCCAACAAACGGGAGGTGGCTCCTACGAGCAGTACTTC.

The V call is TRBV29-1, the J call TRBJ1-5, with D tentatively TRBD1 (5 bases). Germline values: CDR1 SQVTM, CDR2 ANQGSEA. CDR3 length: 12 residues. The V end was cut by 6 bases, the J end by 4 bases, with 10 bases between. CDR3: CSVGGVNQPQHF. CDR3 sequence (DNA): TGCAGCGTGGGGGGGGTAAATCAGCCCCAGCATTTT.

J is TRBJ2-2 and V is TRBV7-7, with TRBD2 matching over 7 bases. CDR3 length equals 13 residues. V lost 6 bases to trimming and J lost 5 bases; unmatched junction nucleotides: 3. Per germline, CDR1 SSHAT and CDR2 FNYEAQ (reference sequence). CDR3 nucleotides: TGTGCCAGCAGATCACTAGCGACCGGGGAGCTGTTTTTT. Residues: CASRSLATGELFF.

The chain has TRBV4-3 and TRBJ2-2; D not resolved. The CDR3 loop spans 18 amino acids. CDR1 and CDR2 (germline): LGHNA, YSLEER. V lost 0 bases, J lost 4 bases, and 18 bases lay in between. Here the CDR3 DNA reads TGCGCCAGCAGCCAAGACCTGCCGGGTCGAGGCTTCACCGGGGAGCTGTTTTTT. Translating gives CASSQDLPGRGFTGELFF.

V gene TRBV11-1 combines with J gene TRBJ2-7; no clear D gene. CDR3 length: 16 residues. Germline V gene lookup returns CDR1 SGHAT and CDR2 FQDESV (reference sequence). Trimming stripped 1 base from V and 3 bases from J, with 16 bases between. DNA of the CDR3: TGTGCCAGCAGCTTAGAAGCACCCATTCTCGGCTACGAGCAGTACTTC. Its translation: CASSLEAPILGYEQYF.

V and J are TRBV28 and TRBJ1-3; D not certain. Germline CDR1 is MDHEN and CDR2 is SYDVKM. Trimming removed 2 bases from V and 3 bases from J, with 20 bases in between. The CDR3 consists of 18 residues. CDR3 sequence (DNA): TGTGCCAGCAGTTTAAAAGCGGGTTGGGGTCAGCATGGAAACACCATATATTTT. Amino acids: CASSLKAGWGQHGNTIYF.

The chain combines TRBV6-1 with TRBJ1-1, with a possible D match to TRBD1 (6 bases). Deletions cut 4 bases from V and 3 bases from J, with 9 bases between. The CDR3 length is 13 residues. Germline V CDR1 and CDR2: MNHNS, SASEGT. CDR3 in DNA: TGTGCCAGCAGTGTAAAGGGGGACACTGAAGCTTTCTTT. Its translation is CASSVKGDTEAFF.

CDR3 sequence: CASSLMSGTSGRGNEQFF. The CDR3 region has the DNA TGTGCCAGCAGCTTAATGTCCGGGACTAGCGGGAGGGGGAATGAGCAGTTCTTC. This sequence joins TRBV7-3 and TRBJ2-1, with 16 bases identical to TRBD2. V shed 1 base, J shed 7 bases, and the junction held 7 bases outside the gene matches. CDR3 length: 18 residues. Germline-derived CDR1 and CDR2 are SGHTA and FQGTGA.

J is TRBJ1-1 and V is TRBV27, with 7 bases lining up with TRBD1. J lost 1 base, V lost 5 bases, and 7 bases had no gene match. The CDR3 sequence is 15 residues long. Germline loops: CDR1 MNHEY, CDR2 SMNVEV (reference sequence). The CDR3 loop is CASSPRQGTNTEAFF. The CDR3 DNA is TGTGCCAGCAGTCCGAGACAGGGAACGAACACTGAAGCTTTCTTT.

This chain links TRBV4-3 with TRBJ2-7; 9 bases fit TRBD1. From germline, CDR1 is LGHNA and CDR2 YSLEER. CDR3 length: 13 amino acids. J lost 7 bases, V lost 3 bases, and 4 bases had no gene match. The CDR3 loop is CASSQTGGREQYF. CDR3 nucleotide sequence: TGCGCCAGCAGCCAGACAGGGGGGCGAGAGCAGTACTTC.

The chain has TRBV5-4 and TRBJ1-1, with 9 bases fitting TRBD1. Germline values: CDR1 SGHNT, CDR2 YYREEE (reference sequence). Trimming at V came to 4 bases and at J to 3 bases, leaving 4 bases not matched to a gene. CDR3 length: 14 amino acids. In DNA, the CDR3 is TGTGCCAGCAGCGACGGACAGGGGCACACTGAAGCTTTCTTT. Encoded protein: CASSDGQGHTEAFF.